Sequencing of this T cell receptor (beta chain) was carried out in a study of T-cell memory formation after mild COVID-19. Whole-study results and caveats: Cross-reactive memory apparently joined, as some responding clones appeared in pre-infection memory. A second wave of clones peaked on day 37, and their SARS-CoV-2 specificity went unconfirmed.

TCRdb ran MiXCR on the 5' RACE reads and lists one entry per CDR3 protein. The table includes approximately 340,000 distinct CDR3 sequences, about 15% detected once. This clonotype was observed at least ten times. Its antigen is not known. Unmatched junction bases numbered 9, after V lost 6 bases and J lost 4 bases. The CDR3 contains 15 residues. In germline, CDR1 is MNHEY, CDR2 SVGAGI. This TCR was recovered from a man younger than 35 who had mild COVID-19 (a few samples of this study predate the infection). Cell type and time point are not known. The gene calls are TRBV6-5 and TRBJ2-5; 9 bases fit TRBD1. Sample: PBMCs or a T cell subset sorted from them (not recorded which). CDR3 DNA: TGTGCCAGCAGACCTGGGACAGGGCCGTTAGAGACCCAGTACTTC. This codes for CASRPGTGPLETQYF.